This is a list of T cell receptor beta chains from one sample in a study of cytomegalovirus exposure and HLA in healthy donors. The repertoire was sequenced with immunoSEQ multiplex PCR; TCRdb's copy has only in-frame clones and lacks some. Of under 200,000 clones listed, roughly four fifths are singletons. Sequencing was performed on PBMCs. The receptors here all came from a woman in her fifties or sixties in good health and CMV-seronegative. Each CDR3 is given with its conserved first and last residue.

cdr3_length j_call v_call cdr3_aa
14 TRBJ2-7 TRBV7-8 CASSLGEFSYEQYF
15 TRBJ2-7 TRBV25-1 CASSGLGGSSYEQYF
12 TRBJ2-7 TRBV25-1 CASSLTGREQYF
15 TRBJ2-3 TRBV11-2 CASSLSGGPTDTQYF
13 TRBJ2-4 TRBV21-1 CARLGGAGEGQYF
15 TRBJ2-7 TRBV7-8 CASSPTRDRKNKQYF
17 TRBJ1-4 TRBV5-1 CASSVGQYSTTNEKLFF
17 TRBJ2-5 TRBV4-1 CASSQSPSGGGKETQYF
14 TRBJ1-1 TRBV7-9 CASSLDARVTEAFF
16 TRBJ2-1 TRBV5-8 CASSLAGWGVHNEQFF
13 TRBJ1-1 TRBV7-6 CASSPSMNTEAFF
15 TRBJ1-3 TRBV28 CASTTDRDTGNTIYF
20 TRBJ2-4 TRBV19 CASLGVAATLSNSAKNIQYF
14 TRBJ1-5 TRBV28 CASSRTDSNQPQHF
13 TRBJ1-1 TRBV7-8 CASSLALGTEAFF
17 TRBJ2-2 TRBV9 CASSVVWGDSNTGELFF
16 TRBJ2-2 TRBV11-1 CASSPRLSVNTGELFF
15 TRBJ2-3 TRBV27 CASSTPGGPMDTQYF
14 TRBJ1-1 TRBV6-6 CASITHLMNTEAFF
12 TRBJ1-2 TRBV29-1 CSVDQAGVGYTF
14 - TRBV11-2 CASSLVRQGFEQYF
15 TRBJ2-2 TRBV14 CASSQARTGAGELFF
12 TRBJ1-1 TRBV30 CAWSVANTEAFF
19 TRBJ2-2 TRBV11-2 CASSLVSPRLAGIDGELFF
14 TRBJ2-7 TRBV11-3 CASSRTSGSNEQYF
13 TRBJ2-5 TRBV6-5 CASRLGQQETQYF
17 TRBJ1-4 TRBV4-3 CASSQDVVRQGIEKLFF
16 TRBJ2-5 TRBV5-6 CASSLVGSGIQETQYF
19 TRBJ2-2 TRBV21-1 CASSKESAGDRFFRRELFF
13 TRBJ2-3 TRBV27 CASSLSSADTQYF
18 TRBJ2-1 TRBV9 CASSVEGLALSSYNEQFF
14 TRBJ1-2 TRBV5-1 CASSLGSGEDGYTF
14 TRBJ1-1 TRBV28 CAIQPEGLNTEAFF
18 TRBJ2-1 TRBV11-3 CASSPFRPTSGTYNEQFF
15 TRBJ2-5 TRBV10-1 CASSETGGNQETQYF
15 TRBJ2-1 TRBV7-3 CASSLRPSGYNEQFF
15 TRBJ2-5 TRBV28 CASSSRDRGPETQYF
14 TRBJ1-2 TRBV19 CASSMVVDSNGYTF
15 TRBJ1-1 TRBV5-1 CASSLSQGVGTEAFF
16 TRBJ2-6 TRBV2 CASSENRGSGANVLTF
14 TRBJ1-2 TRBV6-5 CASSLRDREYGYTF
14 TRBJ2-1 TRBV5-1 CASSLAGGRYEQFF
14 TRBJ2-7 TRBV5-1 CASSLAGDSYEQYF
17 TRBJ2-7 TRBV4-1 CASSQAISGLPPYEQYF
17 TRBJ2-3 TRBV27 CASSPGLAASSTDTQYF